Below, 11 T cell receptor beta chains from the same sample are listed, as sequenced in a study of T cell responses to AZD1222 COVID-19 vaccine. Data came from immunoSEQ multiplex PCR; TCRdb stores just in-frame clones and leaves some out. Of more than 95,000 clones in the sample, about 88% were seen once. Sequencing used peripheral blood, obtained 28 days after the second AZD1222 dose. The receptors were sampled from an adult who received the AZD1222 COVID-19 vaccine.

CDR3 nucleotide sequence: TGTGCCAGCCTACAAGACAGGGGGGGCAATCAGCCCCAGCATTTT. Protein sequence: CASLQDRGGNQPQHF. This chain links TRBV6-4 with TRBJ1-5; 9 nucleotides agree with TRBD1. Germline assignment: CDR1 MRHNA and CDR2 SNTAGT. The CDR3 has 15 amino acids. With 8 bases clipped from V and 2 bases from J, the junction kept 7 bases outside the gene matches.

The chain links TRBV29-1 to TRBJ2-7, with 7 bases aligning to TRBD2. Germline V gives CDR1 SQVTM, CDR2 ANQGSEA. V was clipped by 7 bases and J by 2 bases; unmatched bases: 2. This CDR3 region has 11 residues. CDR3 protein: CSGGGTYEQYF. CDR3 DNA sequence: TGCAGCGGGGGGGGTACCTACGAGCAGTACTTC.

This chain links TRBV5-8 with TRBJ2-2; no firm D call. Germline CDR1 SGHTS, CDR2 YDEGEE. The CDR3 loop spans 9 amino acids. V was pared by 10 bases and J by 8 bases, with 6 bases between. The CDR3 DNA follows: TGTGCCGCTGAAGGGGAGCTGTTTTTT. This translates into CAAEGELFF.

The chain couples TRBV4-3 to TRBJ2-7; tentative D call: TRBD1 (6 bases). From germline, CDR1 is LGHNA and CDR2 YSLEER. The ends were cut back, 0 bases at V and 0 bases at J, with 15 bases in the middle. The CDR3 totals 17 residues. The CDR3 sequence is CASSQDRKGHRSYEQYF. In DNA form, the CDR3 reads TGCGCCAGCAGCCAAGATAGGAAGGGACACCGCTCCTACGAGCAGTACTTC.

The rearrangement uses TRBV7-9 and TRBJ2-3; no definite D call. V dropped 5 bases and J dropped 4 bases, with 7 bases sitting between them. CDR1 SEHNR and CDR2 FQNEAQ come from the germline V gene (reference sequence). This CDR3 has 12 residues. The CDR3 region has the DNA TGTGCCAGCAGCACAACCGCAGATACGCAGTATTTT. Amino acid sequence: CASSTTADTQYF.

On this clone itself: Mismatch with germline at one junction end may stem from a read error. V usage is TRBV7-7 and J usage is TRBJ2-5; TRBD2 might be the D (6 bases). The V gene's germline CDR1 is SSHAT and CDR2 FNYEAQ (reference sequence). There are 16 residues in the CDR3. The CDR3 here is CASTLGRLVREETQYF. In DNA form, the CDR3 reads TGTGCTAGCACCTTAGGGAGGCTAGTAAGAGAAGAGACCCAGTACTTC.

This clone was seen a few times. This chain links TRBV7-9 with TRBJ2-3; 13 nucleotides line up with TRBD2. The CDR3 is made up of 16 amino acids. Germline assignment: CDR1 SEHNR and CDR2 FQNEAQ (reference sequence). Losses at the gene ends were 5 bases for V and 6 bases for J; bases not matched to a gene: 8. The CDR3 region is CASSPWTSGSGDTQYF. CDR3 nucleotides: TGTGCCAGCAGCCCGTGGACTAGCGGGAGCGGGGATACGCAGTATTTT.

The V gene is TRBV12-3 or TRBV12-4, the J gene TRBJ1-1, with D possibly TRBD1 on 6 matching bases. The V end lost 6 bases, the J end lost 2 bases, and 10 bases lay between the germline ends. The CDR3 runs 13 residues. The CDR3 nucleotides are TGTGCCAGCAGGATACAGGGTAACACTGAAGCTTTCTTT. It specifies CASRIQGNTEAFF.

This chain connects TRBV27 to TRBJ1-1; D unresolved. The CDR3 sequence is 13 residues long. Between the trimmed V and J ends, which lost 0 bases and 4 bases, there was a span of 6 bases. CDR1 is MNHEY, CDR2 SMNVEV, per germline (reference sequence). In nucleotides, the CDR3 is TGTGCCAGCAGTTTATCTATCGTCACTGAAGCTTTCTTT. Encoded protein: CASSLSIVTEAFF.

The chain recombines TRBV18 with TRBJ1-5; 11 bases fit TRBD1. The CDR3 spans 15 residues. The V gene's germline CDR1 is KGHSH and CDR2 LQKENI. V lost 6 bases and J lost 5; bases outside the gene matches: 6. CDR3 sequence reads: CASSQGQGAYQPQHF. DNA for the CDR3: TGTGCCAGCTCCCAAGGACAGGGGGCTTATCAGCCCCAGCATTTT.

This clone was counted only a few times. The chain combines TRBV5-8 with TRBJ1-2; D gene ambiguous. The CDR3 has 15 amino acids. V lost 4 bases and J lost 5, with 18 bases in between. Germline assignment: CDR1 SGHTS and CDR2 YDEGEE. CDR3 DNA sequence: TGTGCCAGCAGCCCCCCCTTTTTGGTGGATTATGGCTACACCTTC. Protein product: CASSPPFLVDYGYTF.